The rows below give T cell receptor beta chains drawn from one sample of a study of CD8 T cells in ankylosing spondylitis. MiXCR was run by TCRdb on the 5' RACE reads, yielding one entry per CDR3 protein. Among hundreds of thousands of distinct CDR3 sequences, roughly 32% were seen once, and the ten largest hold around 4.4%. The sequencing input was blood, either unsorted or a sorted T cell fraction (not recorded which). The receptors derive from a male donor with ankylosing spondylitis or in good health (not recorded which). Both conserved end residues are part of each CDR3. A D gene is named only where the DNA matches it firmly. Part of the rows lack a size; the others show once, few, many or a class for expanded clones.

d_gene | j_gene | abundance | v_gene | CDR3aa | CDR3nt
. | TRBJ2-7 | . | TRBV5-1 | CASRPTGPSSYEQYF | TGCGCCAGCAGACCGACTGGGCCAAGCTCCTACGAGCAGTACTTC
. | TRBJ1-4 | few | TRBV12-3/TRBV12-4 | CASSPRGNEKLFF | TGTGCCAGCAGTCCCCGGGGTAATGAAAAACTGTTTTTT
. | TRBJ2-2 | . | TRBV28 | CASSLYGEGPNTGELFF | TGTGCCAGCAGTTTATATGGCGAGGGGCCGAACACCGGGGAGCTGTTTTTT
TRBD2 | TRBJ2-7 | . | TRBV3-1 | CASSPWGLAGGQWYF | TGTGCCAGCAGCCCCTGGGGACTAGCGGGGGGGCAGTGGTACTTC
TRBD1 | TRBJ1-1 | . | TRBV29-1 | CSVVQGEWFTEAFF | TGCAGCGTTGTTCAGGGGGAGTGGTTCACTGAAGCTTTCTTT
. | TRBJ2-2 | . | TRBV6-5 | CASSYSVSTTGELFF | TGTGCCAGCAGTTACTCGGTTAGCACCACCGGGGAGCTGTTTTTT
. | TRBJ1-2 | . | TRBV28 | CASSPYRVNYGYTF | TGTGCCAGCAGTCCCTATCGGGTGAACTATGGCTACACCTTC
TRBD1 | TRBJ2-7 | . | TRBV10-1 | CASSATGTYEQYF | TGCGCCAGCAGTGCGACAGGGACCTACGAGCAGTACTTC
. | TRBJ2-7 | . | TRBV5-1 | CASQSDTSSYEQYF | TGCGCCTCCCAGTCCGACACGAGCTCCTACGAGCAGTACTTC
. | TRBJ1-1 | . | TRBV5-1 | CASSLGPLNTEAFF | TGCGCCAGCAGCTTGGGACCGTTGAACACTGAAGCTTTCTTT
. | TRBJ2-5 | . | TRBV12-3/TRBV12-4 | CASSLAGEYQETQYF | TGTGCCAGCAGTTTGGCAGGGGAGTACCAAGAGACCCAGTACTTC
. | TRBJ1-1 | few | TRBV11-2 | CASSLRQNTEAFF | TGTGCCAGCAGCTTAAGGCAGAACACTGAAGCTTTCTTT
TRBD1 | TRBJ1-1 | . | TRBV28 | CASSFPSGQNSMNTEAFF | TGTGCCAGCAGTTTTCCCTCGGGACAGAACTCCATGAACACTGAAGCTTTCTTT
. | TRBJ2-5 | . | TRBV11-1 | CASSLRGILVETQYF | TGTGCCAGCAGCTTACGCGGTATCCTAGTTGAGACCCAGTACTTC
. | TRBJ1-2 | few | TRBV7-9 | CASSQTTDNYGYTF | TGTGCCAGCAGCCAAACGACAGATAACTATGGCTACACCTTC
. | TRBJ2-5 | few | TRBV20-1 | CSARDTQNQETQYF | TGCAGTGCTAGAGATACCCAGAACCAAGAGACCCAGTACTTC
. | TRBJ2-5 | . | TRBV7-3 | CASSLYPGGSQETQYF | TGTGCCAGCAGCTTATATCCGGGGGGCTCCCAAGAGACCCAGTACTTC
. | TRBJ1-2 | few | TRBV29-1 | CSVGQRSALGYTF | TGCAGCGTTGGACAACGGTCAGCCCTGGGCTACACCTTC
. | TRBJ2-1 | . | TRBV15 | CATSSNWDEQFF | TGTGCCACCAGCAGCAACTGGGATGAGCAGTTCTTC
. | TRBJ2-1 | . | TRBV12-3/TRBV12-4 | CASSRSSRGIEQFF | TGTGCCAGCAGTCGGAGCTCTCGGGGGATTGAGCAGTTCTTC
. | TRBJ2-5 | few | TRBV18 | CASSPPASSQETQYF | TGTGCCAGCTCACCACCGGCTAGTAGCCAAGAGACCCAGTACTTC
. | TRBJ2-1 | . | TRBV6-5 | CASSYPLGVYNEQFF | TGTGCCAGCAGTTACCCTTTGGGGGTCTACAATGAGCAGTTCTTC
. | TRBJ2-3 | . | TRBV6-5 | CASSSYKKGSSDTQYF | TGTGCCAGCAGTTCTTACAAAAAGGGGAGCTCAGATACGCAGTATTTT
. | TRBJ2-7 | few | TRBV4-2 | CASSQEGGKVNEQYF | TGTGCCAGCAGCCAAGAAGGGGGGAAGGTCAACGAGCAGTACTTC
. | TRBJ2-1 | . | TRBV12-3/TRBV12-4 | CASQTAGQNRAF | TGTGCCAGCCAAACCGCGGGACAGAACCGAGCATTT
TRBD1 | TRBJ1-1 | . | TRBV7-6 | CASSLGAGGSNTEAFF | TGTGCCAGCAGCTTAGGTGCAGGGGGATCGAACACTGAAGCTTTCTTT
TRBD1 | TRBJ2-2 | . | TRBV12-3/TRBV12-4 | CASSLGRQGRMNTGELFF | TGTGCCAGCAGTTTGGGGCGACAGGGTCGGATGAACACCGGGGAGCTGTTTTTT
TRBD1 | TRBJ1-4 | many | TRBV20-1 | CSAYGDRMNEKLFF | TGCAGTGCCTACGGGGACAGGATGAATGAAAAACTGTTTTTT
. | TRBJ2-4 | . | TRBV20-1 | CSAGKDLLAKNIQYF | TGCAGTGCTGGGAAGGATCTGCTAGCCAAAAACATTCAGTACTTC
. | TRBJ1-2 | . | TRBV7-9 | CASSLAARYGYTF | TGTGCCAGCAGCTTAGCGGCACGCTATGGCTACACCTTC
. | TRBJ2-2 | few | TRBV20-1 | CSARPDDRPNTGELFF | TGCAGTGCTAGACCCGATGACCGCCCGAACACCGGGGAGCTGTTTTTT
. | TRBJ2-3 | . | TRBV7-9 | CASSLTLENTDTQYF | TGTGCCAGCAGCTTAACCTTAGAAAACACAGATACGCAGTATTTT
TRBD2 | TRBJ2-7 | . | TRBV11-2 | CASSLTSDYEQYF | TGTGCCAGCAGCTTGACTAGCGACTACGAGCAGTACTTC
. | TRBJ2-3 | once | TRBV9 | CASSVGGVYTDTQYF | TGTGCCAGCAGCGTAGGGGGGGTGTACACAGATACGCAGTATTTT
. | TRBJ1-5 | . | TRBV5-1 | CASSLVCGQSHSNQPQHF | TGCGCCAGCAGCTTGGTTTGTGGCCAGTCCCATAGCAATCAGCCCCAGCATTTT
TRBD1 | TRBJ2-7 | . | TRBV20-1 | CSASQGDFYEQYF | TGCAGTGCTAGTCAGGGGGATTTTTACGAGCAGTACTTC
TRBD1 | TRBJ2-2 | few | TRBV10-3 | CATRGQGANTGELFF | TGTGCCACCCGAGGACAGGGGGCGAACACCGGGGAGCTGTTTTTT
. | TRBJ2-3 | many | TRBV12-3/TRBV12-4 | CASSPEPDTQYF | TGTGCCAGCAGTCCCGAGCCAGATACGCAGTATTTT
TRBD1 | TRBJ1-1 | . | TRBV6-1 | CASRGDRTLNTEAFF | TGTGCCAGCAGGGGGGACAGGACCTTGAACACTGAAGCTTTCTTT
. | TRBJ2-3 | . | TRBV20-1 | CSAGGPSTDTQYF | TGCAGTGCTGGCGGCCCTAGCACAGATACGCAGTATTTT
. | TRBJ1-1 | . | TRBV7-3 | CASSLTVDTEAFF | TGTGCCAGCAGCTTAACGGTTGACACTGAAGCTTTCTTT
. | TRBJ2-1 | . | TRBV29-1 | CSVETGDENYEQFF | TGCAGCGTTGAAACCGGGGACGAAAACTATGAGCAGTTCTTC
. | TRBJ1-1 | many | TRBV20-1 | CSARGTQNTEAFF | TGCAGTGCTAGAGGGACACAGAACACTGAAGCTTTCTTT
. | TRBJ2-1 | . | TRBV7-9 | CASSLGGHNEQFF | TGTGCCAGCAGTCTTGGGGGTCACAATGAGCAGTTCTTC
. | TRBJ1-4 | . | TRBV7-8 | CASSLQGWEKLFF | TGTGCCAGCAGCTTGCAGGGGTGGGAAAAACTGTTTTTT
TRBD1 | TRBJ2-3 | . | TRBV10-3 | CAISDSRGRGDTQYF | TGTGCCATCAGTGATTCCAGGGGGAGAGGAGATACGCAGTATTTT
. | TRBJ2-7 | few | TRBV4-1 | CASSWTAGEQYF | TGCGCCAGCAGCTGGACAGCTGGCGAGCAGTACTTC
TRBD2 | TRBJ2-3 | few | TRBV20-1 | CRPLAGGASTDTQYF | TGCAGGCCCCTAGCGGGGGGGGCCTCCACAGATACGCAGTATTTT
. | TRBJ2-3 | . | TRBV20-1 | CSARPDTRPRWDTQYF | TGCAGTGCTAGACCCGACACGCGCCCCCGGTGGGATACGCAGTATTTT
TRBD1 | TRBJ1-4 | . | TRBV29-1 | CSVRDSGEKLFF | TGCAGCGTTCGGGACAGTGGAGAAAAACTGTTTTTT
TRBD2 | TRBJ2-2 | few | TRBV4-2 | CASSQVGGGAGELFF | TGTGCCAGCAGCCAAGTTGGCGGGGGGGCCGGGGAGCTGTTTTTT
TRBD1 | TRBJ2-5 | few | TRBV7-9 | CASSQRTPGGTQYF | TGTGCCAGCAGCCAAAGGACGCCAGGGGGGACCCAGTACTTC
. | TRBJ1-5 | . | TRBV11-2 | CASSLAGAIDQPQHF | TGTGCCAGCAGCTTAGCAGGGGCGATCGATCAGCCCCAGCATTTT
. | TRBJ2-6 | . | TRBV5-5 | CARVGTPSGANVLTF | TGTGCCAGGGTCGGGACCCCTTCTGGGGCCAACGTCCTGACTTTC
TRBD2 | TRBJ2-7 | few | TRBV6-1 | CASTTGLAGGEQYF | TGTGCCAGCACAACGGGACTAGCGGGGGGAGAGCAGTACTTC
TRBD2 | TRBJ2-1 | . | TRBV20-1 | CSARTSVATEQFF | TGCAGTGCCCGGACTAGCGTTGCCACCGAGCAGTTCTTC
. | TRBJ2-7 | many | TRBV10-2 | CASSERTAYEQYF | TGCGCCAGCAGTGAGAGGACAGCCTACGAGCAGTACTTC
. | TRBJ1-1 | . | TRBV5-1 | CASSLGEGIGSTEAFF | TGCGCCAGCAGCTTGGGTGAGGGGATCGGTAGCACTGAAGCTTTCTTT
. | TRBJ2-1 | . | TRBV5-1 | CASREMTYNEQFF | TGCGCCAGCAGAGAGATGACTTACAATGAGCAGTTCTTC